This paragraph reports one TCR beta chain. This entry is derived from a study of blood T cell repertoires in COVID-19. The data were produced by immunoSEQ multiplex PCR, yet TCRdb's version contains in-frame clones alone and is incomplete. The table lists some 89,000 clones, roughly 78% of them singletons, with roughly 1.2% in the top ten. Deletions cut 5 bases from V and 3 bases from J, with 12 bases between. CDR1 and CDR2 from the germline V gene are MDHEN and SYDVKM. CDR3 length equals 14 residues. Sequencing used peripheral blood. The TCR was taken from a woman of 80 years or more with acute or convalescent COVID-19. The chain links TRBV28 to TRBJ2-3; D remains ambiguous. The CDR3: CASSPKQRTDTQYF. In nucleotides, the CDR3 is TGTGCCAGCAGTCCCAAACAGAGAACAGATACGCAGTATTTT.